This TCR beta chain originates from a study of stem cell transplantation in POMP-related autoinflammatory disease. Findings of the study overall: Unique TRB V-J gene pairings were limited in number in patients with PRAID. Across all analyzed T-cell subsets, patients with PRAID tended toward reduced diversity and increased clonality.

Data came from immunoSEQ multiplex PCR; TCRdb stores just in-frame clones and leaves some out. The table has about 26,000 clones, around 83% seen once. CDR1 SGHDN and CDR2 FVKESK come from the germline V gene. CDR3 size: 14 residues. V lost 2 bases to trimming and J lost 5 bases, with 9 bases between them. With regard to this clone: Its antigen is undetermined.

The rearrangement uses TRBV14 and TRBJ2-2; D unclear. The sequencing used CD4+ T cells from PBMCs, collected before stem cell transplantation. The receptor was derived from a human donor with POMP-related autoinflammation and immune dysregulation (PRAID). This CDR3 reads CASSQYKETGELFF. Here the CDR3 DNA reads TGTGCCAGCAGCCAATATAAGGAAACCGGGGAGCTGTTTTTT.